This TCR beta chain was recovered during a study of post-analysis software for immune sequencing data. Across the study: There were relapsing-remitting, secondary progressive and progressive-relapsing multiple sclerosis among the disease courses included. Findings and caveats of the study: TRBV segments more frequent in patients than in controls numbered roughly 5 and included TRBV5-6, TRBV5-1 and TRBV20-1. Controls' normalized Chao1 diversity significantly exceeded that of multiple sclerosis patients.

On this clonotype itself: What it binds is unknown.

Tagging with unique molecular identifiers was a feature of the TCR beta cDNA libraries. Input of roughly 0.85 to 11 million T cells yielded 400,000 to 550,000 cDNA molecules. Using its own MiXCR run on the PCR reads, TCRdb lists one record per CDR3 protein. Among hundreds of thousands of distinct CDR3 sequences listed, roughly 38% were seen once. The length of the CDR3 is 14 residues. Germline values: CDR1 SGHTA, CDR2 FQGNSA. The junction had 3 bases not matched to a gene; V was cut back by 2 bases and J by 4 bases. The clonotype comes from a girl aged 5-17 years with multiple sclerosis. The sample taken for sequencing was blood. The rearrangement links TRBV7-2 to TRBJ1-2, with 8 bases matching TRBD1. The CDR3 DNA is TGTGCCAGCAGCTTAACGGACAGGGCCTATGGCTACACCTTC. Amino acid sequence: CASSLTDRAYGYTF.